The 7 T cell receptor beta chains in this list originate from one sample, sequenced in a study of early T cells in non-severe SARS-CoV-2 infection. Via MiXCR, TCRdb re-called the 5' RACE reads, giving one row per CDR3 protein. This table holds some 82,000 distinct CDR3 sequences, 9% to 14% found once. Sequencing was carried out using whole blood. Receptors were obtained from an adult who was a healthcare worker with PCR-confirmed SARS-CoV-2 infection or an uninfected control (not recorded which).

This chain links TRBV20-1 with TRBJ1-4; D call uncertain. The V end lost 0 bases, the J end lost 8 bases, and 13 bases lay between the germline ends. This CDR3 is 14 amino acids long. Per germline, CDR1 DFQATT and CDR2 SNEGSKA (reference sequence). CDR3 in amino acids: CSARDSRLREKLFF. The CDR3 nucleotides read TGCAGTGCTAGAGATTCCCGGCTTCGGGAAAAACTGTTTTTT.

The chain is built from TRBV30 and TRBJ1-1, with D tentatively TRBD1 (5 bases). Germline-derived CDR1 and CDR2 are GTSNPN and SVGIG (reference sequence). V gave up 4 bases and J gave up 7 bases, with 22 bases separating them. This CDR3 region has 15 residues. The CDR3: CAWKGTTGGISEAFF. The CDR3 DNA is TGTGCCTGGAAAGGGACCACGGGGGGAATTAGTGAAGCTTTCTTT. Full variable domain (remainder filled in from reference TRBV30 and TRBJ1-1): SQTIHQWPATLVQPVGSPLSLECTVEGTSNPNLYWYRQAAGRGLQLLFYSVGIGQISSEVPQNLSASRPQDRQFILSSKKLLLSDSGFYLCAWKGTTGGISEAFFGQGTRLTVV.

The gene calls are TRBV30 and TRBJ1-5; 7 positions agree with TRBD1. V dropped 3 bases and J dropped 2; count of bases not matched to a gene: 10. The CDR3 runs to 16 residues. Germline loops: CDR1 GTSNPN, CDR2 SVGIG (reference sequence). The CDR3 is CAWSRQGTIGNQPQHF. CDR3 nucleotides: TGTGCCTGGAGCCGACAGGGAACTATAGGCAATCAGCCCCAGCATTTT.

This clonotype was recorded many times. J is TRBJ2-7 and V is TRBV20-1, with D perhaps being TRBD1 or TRBD2 (5 bases each). Germline V lookup: CDR1 DFQATT, CDR2 SNEGSKA (reference sequence). The CDR3 runs to 14 residues. Trimming stripped 1 base from V and 2 bases from J, with 12 bases between. In DNA form, the CDR3 reads TGCAGTGCTAGAGCAGAGGGGAATCCCTACGAGCAGTACTTC. This encodes CSARAEGNPYEQYF.

This clonotype was recorded at least ten times. The chain combines TRBV20-1 with TRBJ1-2, with D perhaps TRBD1 (5 bases). Trimming removed 3 bases from V and 8 bases from J, with 13 bases in between. This CDR3 is built from 12 residues. Looked up from germline, CDR1 is DFQATT and CDR2 is SNEGSKA (reference sequence). The CDR3 sequence is CSASLQGAGYTF. Written as DNA, the CDR3 is TGCAGTGCTAGTCTCCAGGGCGCGGGCTACACCTTC.

The chain recombines TRBV6-2 or TRBV6-3 with TRBJ2-5; no clear D. The V gene lost 6 bases and the J gene lost 7 bases, with 9 bases spanning the gap. CDR1 MNHEY and CDR2 SVGEGT come from the germline V gene. The CDR3 runs to 11 residues. The DNA for the CDR3 is TGTGCCAGCAGCATGGATCGGACCCAGTACTTC. It specifies CASSMDRTQYF.

The chain recombines TRBV28 with TRBJ1-5; no firm D call. Trimming left V 5 bases short and J 1 base short, with 18 bases between. Germline CDR1 MDHEN, CDR2 SYDVKM. The CDR3 runs 17 residues. CDR3 in DNA: TGTGCCAGCAGTCCCCATATGGGTCCCGGGAGCAATCAGCCCCAGCATTTT. Protein product: CASSPHMGPGSNQPQHF.